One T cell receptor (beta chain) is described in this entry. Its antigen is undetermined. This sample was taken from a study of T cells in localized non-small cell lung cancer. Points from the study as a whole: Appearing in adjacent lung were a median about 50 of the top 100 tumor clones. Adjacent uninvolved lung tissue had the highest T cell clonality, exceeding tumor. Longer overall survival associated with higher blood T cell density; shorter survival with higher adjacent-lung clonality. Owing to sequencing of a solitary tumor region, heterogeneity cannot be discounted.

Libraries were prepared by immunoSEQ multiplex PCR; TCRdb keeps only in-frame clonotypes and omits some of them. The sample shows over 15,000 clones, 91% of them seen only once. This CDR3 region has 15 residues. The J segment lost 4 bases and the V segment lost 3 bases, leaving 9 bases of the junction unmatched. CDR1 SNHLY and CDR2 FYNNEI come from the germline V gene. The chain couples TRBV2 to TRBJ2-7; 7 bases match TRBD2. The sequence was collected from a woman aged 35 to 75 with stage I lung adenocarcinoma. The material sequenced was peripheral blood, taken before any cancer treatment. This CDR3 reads CASSERGLSGYEQYF. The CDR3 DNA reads TGTGCCAGCAGTGAGAGGGGACTATCGGGTTACGAGCAGTACTTC. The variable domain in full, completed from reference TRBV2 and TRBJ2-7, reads EPEVTQTPSHQVTQMGQEVILRCVPISNHLYFYWYRQILGQKVEFLVSFYNNEISEKSEIFDDQFSVERPDGSNFTLKIRSTKLEDSAMYFCASSERGLSGYEQYFGPGTRLTVT.